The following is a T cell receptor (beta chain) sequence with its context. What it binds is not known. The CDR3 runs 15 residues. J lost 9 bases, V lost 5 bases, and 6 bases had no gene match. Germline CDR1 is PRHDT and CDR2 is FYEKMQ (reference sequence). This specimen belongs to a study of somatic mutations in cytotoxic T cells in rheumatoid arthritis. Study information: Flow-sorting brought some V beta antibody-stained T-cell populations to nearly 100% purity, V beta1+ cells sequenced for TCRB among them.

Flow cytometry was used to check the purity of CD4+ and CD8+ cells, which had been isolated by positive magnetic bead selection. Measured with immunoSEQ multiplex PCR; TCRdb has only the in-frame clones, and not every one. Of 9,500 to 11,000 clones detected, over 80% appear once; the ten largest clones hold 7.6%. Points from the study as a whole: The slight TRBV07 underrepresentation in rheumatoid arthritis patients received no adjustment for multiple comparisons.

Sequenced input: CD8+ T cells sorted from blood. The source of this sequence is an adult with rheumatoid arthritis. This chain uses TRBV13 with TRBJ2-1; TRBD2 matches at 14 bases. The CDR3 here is CASSPGLAGEGEQFF. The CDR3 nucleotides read TGTGCCAGCAGCCCGGGACTAGCGGGAGAAGGTGAGCAGTTCTTC.